The rows below give T cell receptor beta chains drawn from one sample of a study of Graves' ophthalmopathy and Graves' hyperthyroidism. In TCRdb, the multiplex PCR reads were re-called with MiXCR into one record per CDR3 protein. The data show more than 300,000 distinct CDR3 sequences, approximately 15% seen once. The sample taken for sequencing was peripheral blood. These receptors were taken from a woman aged 18-35 years with stable Graves' hyperthyroidism. The CDR3 runs from the conserved cysteine through the conserved F or W. D genes are given only for firm matches. Only part of the rows carry a size: once, few, many, or a class if the clone is expanded.

d_call cdr3_length j_call v_call clone_size cdr3_aa cdr3_nt
TRBD1 13 TRBJ1-1 TRBV2 many CASRADRGIEAFF TGTGCCAGCAGAGCGGACAGGGGGATCGAAGCTTTCTTT
NA 14 TRBJ1-2 TRBV3-1 many CASSQDRQSYGYTF TGTGCCAGCAGCCAAGACCGACAGTCTTATGGCTACACCTTC
NA 15 TRBJ1-3 TRBV2 many CASSDDSSSGNTIYF TGTGCCAGCAGTGATGACAGTAGCTCTGGAAACACCATATATTTT
NA 12 TRBJ2-7 TRBV19 NA CANTSGAKEQYF TGTGCCAACACAAGTGGGGCGAAAGAGCAGTACTTC
NA 11 TRBJ2-7 TRBV12-3/TRBV12-4 many CASSVAYEQYF TGTGCCAGCAGTGTTGCCTACGAGCAGTACTTC
TRBD2 16 TRBJ2-7 TRBV5-1 many CASSDLAGARRYEQYF TGCGCCAGCAGCGATTTAGCGGGGGCGCGAAGATACGAGCAGTACTTC
NA 13 TRBJ2-5 TRBV6-1 many CAGGKESYETQYF TGTGCCGGGGGCAAGGAGAGCTACGAGACCCAGTACTTC
NA 15 TRBJ2-2 TRBV4-1 few CASSQAERQGGRLFF TGCGCCAGCAGCCAAGCAGAGCGACAGGGAGGTCGACTGTTTTTT
TRBD2 16 TRBJ2-5 TRBV25-1 few CASSERRTSGGGTQYF TGTGCCAGCAGTGAACGGCGGACTAGCGGGGGAGGGACCCAGTACTTC
TRBD1 15 TRBJ1-1 TRBV6-2/TRBV6-3 many CASSYWGQGYTEAFF TGTGCCAGCAGTTACTGGGGACAGGGCTACACTGAAGCTTTCTTT
NA 13 TRBJ1-1 TRBV12-3/TRBV12-4 many CASSSTGHAEAFF TGTGCCAGCAGTTCCACAGGCCACGCTGAAGCTTTCTTT
NA 15 TRBJ1-1 TRBV7-9 many CASSHAQGRNTGAFF TGTGCCAGCAGCCATGCCCAGGGGAGAAACACTGGAGCTTTCTTT
NA 11 TRBJ2-7 TRBV28 many CASSFSHEQYF TGTGCCAGCAGTTTTTCCCACGAGCAGTACTTC
NA 16 TRBJ1-2 TRBV7-8 few CASSLETAIMSNGYTF TGTGCCAGCAGCTTAGAAACAGCAATTATGTCGAATGGCTACACCTTC
TRBD1 15 TRBJ1-5 TRBV12-5 NA CASALTGGYNQPQHF TGTGCTAGTGCCCTTACAGGGGGCTACAATCAGCCCCAGCATTTT
NA 14 TRBJ2-1 TRBV9 NA CASSVVEADNEQFF TGTGCCAGCAGCGTAGTAGAGGCAGACAATGAGCAGTTCTTC
NA 13 TRBJ1-1 TRBV6-1 many CASSEDRYREAFF TGTGCCAGCAGTGAGGACCGATACAGGGAGGCTTTCTTT
NA 15 TRBJ2-5 TRBV6-1 many CASSPTAGHSETQYF TGTGCCAGCAGTCCCACGGCGGGGCATTCAGAGACCCAGTACTTC
TRBD1 16 TRBJ2-2 TRBV29-1 NA CSVAPPTGANTGELFF TGCAGCGTTGCCCCACCGACAGGGGCGAACACCGGGGAGCTGTTTTTT
TRBD1 16 TRBJ2-5 TRBV11-2 many CASRNQDPGQEETQYF TGTGCCAGCAGAAACCAGGACCCGGGACAGGAAGAGACCCAGTACTTC
NA 13 TRBJ2-7 TRBV2 many CASSVRRPYEQYF TGTGCCAGCAGTGTTAGACGTCCCTACGAGCAGTACTTC
NA 14 TRBJ1-1 TRBV14 few CASSQDPGTTEAFF TGTGCCAGCAGCCAAGACCCGGGGACCACTGAAGCTTTCTTT
NA 12 TRBJ2-7 TRBV11-2 many CASSHGAYEQYF TGTGCCAGCAGCCACGGAGCCTACGAGCAGTACTTC
NA 14 TRBJ2-2 TRBV7-2 many CASRQDRGVGELFF TGTGCCAGCAGACAGGATAGAGGGGTCGGGGAGCTGTTTTTT
NA 12 TRBJ1-3 TRBV2 many CASSGSSNTIYF TGTGCCAGCAGTGGCAGCTCAAACACCATATATTTT
NA 18 TRBJ1-2 TRBV5-4 few CASSFRLVTVSDNYGYTF TGTGCCAGCAGCTTTAGGTTGGTCACAGTATCAGACAACTATGGCTACACCTTC
TRBD1 15 TRBJ2-2 TRBV11-2 NA CASSWDSQNTGELFF TGTGCCAGCAGCTGGGACAGTCAGAACACCGGGGAGCTGTTTTTT
NA 10 TRBJ2-7 TRBV2 few CASRPGAAHF TGTGCCAGCCGGCCGGGGGCCGCGCACTTC
NA 13 TRBJ2-4 TRBV15 many CATSRDPKNIQYF TGTGCCACCAGCAGAGACCCTAAAAACATTCAGTACTTC
TRBD2 13 TRBJ2-7 TRBV6-2/TRBV6-3 many CASSPGGFYEQYF TGTGCCAGCAGCCCCGGGGGGTTCTACGAGCAGTACTTC
TRBD1 17 TRBJ2-4 TRBV19 NA CASRDRGRRVSGNIQYF TGTGCCAGTAGAGACAGGGGGCGCCGGGTTTCTGGCAACATTCAGTACTTC
NA 13 TRBJ1-2 TRBV12-3/TRBV12-4 NA CASSLASDYGYTF TGTGCCAGCAGTTTAGCGTCTGACTATGGCTACACCTTC
NA 14 TRBJ1-3 TRBV6-5 many CASSFPQGGDTIYF TGTGCCAGCAGTTTCCCACAGGGTGGGGACACCATATATTTT
NA 17 TRBJ2-7 TRBV6-2/TRBV6-3 many CASTFPTGQRETYEQYF TGTGCCAGCACCTTCCCCACGGGGCAGCGAGAAACCTACGAGCAGTACTTC
NA 12 TRBJ2-2 TRBV7-7 many CASVGRNGELFF TGTGCTAGCGTGGGGAGGAACGGGGAGCTGTTTTTT
TRBD2 15 TRBJ2-5 TRBV10-3 few CAISEGLAGGETQYF TGTGCCATCAGTGAGGGTCTAGCGGGGGGTGAGACCCAGTACTTC
NA 15 TRBJ1-2 TRBV4-1 NA CASSRADKYNYGYTF TGCGCCAGCAGCCGGGCTGATAAGTATAACTATGGCTACACCTTC
TRBD1 14 TRBJ2-7 TRBV12-3/TRBV12-4 many CASSSPGTDYEQYF TGTGCCAGCAGTTCCCCCGGGACAGATTACGAGCAGTACTTC
NA 13 TRBJ1-2 TRBV29-1 many CSVGDRSTYGYTF TGCAGCGTCGGTGACAGGTCGACTTATGGCTACACCTTC
NA 11 TRBJ2-7 TRBV6-2/TRBV6-3 many CASSRTYEQYF TGTGCCAGCAGTAGAACCTACGAGCAGTACTTC
NA 13 TRBJ1-1 TRBV12-3/TRBV12-4 many CASSFRVGTEAFF TGTGCCAGCAGTTTCAGGGTTGGAACTGAAGCTTTCTTT
TRBD1 14 TRBJ1-2 TRBV19 many CASRQGIDGYGYTF TGTGCCAGTCGACAGGGGATTGATGGCTATGGCTACACCTTC
NA 16 TRBJ2-5 TRBV9 NA CASSTGAGALQETQYF TGTGCCAGCAGTACAGGGGCGGGGGCCCTACAAGAGACCCAGTACTTC